The 32 T cell receptor beta chains reported below all come from one sample, sequenced in a study of shared T cell receptors in the human thymus. Sequencing used immunoSEQ multiplex PCR; TCRdb keeps in-frame clones, though not all of them. Seen here are some 720,000 clones, approximately 88% observed once, and the top ten hold 0.0095% to 0.012%. The same specimen was also included in a second study, on human thymus T cells.

The sample consisted of thymocytes. Source of these receptors: a boy under three years old with a congenital heart defect.

The V and J genes are TRBV20-1 and TRBJ1-2, with D maybe TRBD1 (5 bases). The V and J ends lost 6 bases and 8 bases respectively, with 13 bases between them. The CDR3 is made up of 11 amino acids. Germline V CDR1 and CDR2: DFQATT, SNEGSKA (reference sequence). In DNA form, the CDR3 reads TGCAGTGCCGCTAGGGACTGCGGCTACACCTTC. Translated: CSAARDCGYTF.

The rearrangement joins TRBV7-4 to TRBJ2-7, with TRBD2 matching 10 bases. Germline assignment: CDR1 SGHVT and CDR2 SQSDAQ. Trimming at V came to 0 bases and at J to 4 bases, leaving 6 bases not matched to a gene. CDR3 length equals 16 residues. DNA of the CDR3: TGTGCCAGCAGCTTAGCAGCTAGCGGGAGATCGTACGAGCAGTACTTC. Its translation: CASSLAASGRSYEQYF. The entire variable domain, with the rest obtained from reference TRBV7-4 and TRBJ2-7, is as follows: GAGVSQSPRYKVAKRGRDVALRCDSISGHVTLYWYRQTLGQGSEVLTYSQSDAQRDKSGRPSGRFSAERPERSVSTLKIQRTEQGDSAVYLCASSLAASGRSYEQYFGPGTRLTVT.

The chain combines TRBV5-6 with TRBJ1-4; 8 bases match TRBD1. Germline V gene data show CDR1 as SGHDT and CDR2 as YYEEEE. J was trimmed by 8 bases and V by 4 bases; bases with no gene match: 7. CDR3 length: 14 amino acids. The DNA of the CDR3 is TGTGCCAGCAGCCGACAGGGGTTGGAGGAAAAACTGTTTTTT. Protein product: CASSRQGLEEKLFF.

The chain has TRBV4-1 and TRBJ2-1, with 14 bases lining up with TRBD2. The CDR3 spans 19 residues. The germline CDR1 and CDR2 sequences are MGHRA and YSYEKL. V trimming: 3 bases; J trimming: 2 bases; junction bases outside the gene matches: 9. The CDR3 spells CASSQPRTSGRITYNEQFF. CDR3 DNA: TGCGCCAGCAGCCAGCCGAGGACTAGCGGGAGGATAACCTACAATGAGCAGTTCTTC.

The gene calls are TRBV15 and TRBJ2-2; 10 nucleotides agree with TRBD1. With 3 bases clipped from V and 4 bases from J, the junction kept 11 bases outside the gene matches. Germline CDR1 is LNHNV and CDR2 is YYDKDF (reference sequence). The CDR3 extends over 18 amino acids. The CDR3 nucleotides are TGTGCCACCAGCAGGACGGGACCGGGACAGGGGTTCACCGGGGAGCTGTTTTTT. Encoded protein: CATSRTGPGQGFTGELFF.

This chain uses TRBV2 with TRBJ2-3; weak D call: TRBD2 (6 bases). Germline values: CDR1 SNHLY, CDR2 FYNNEI. V was trimmed by 6 bases and J by 2 bases, leaving 18 bases between them. This CDR3 contains 16 residues. The CDR3 loop is CASSEGLQPYTDTQYF. The CDR3 DNA is TGTGCCAGCAGCGAGGGACTGCAACCTTACACAGATACGCAGTATTTT.

The chain couples TRBV4-1 to TRBJ2-1, with TRBD2 matching 11 bases. The CDR3 is made up of 17 amino acids. CDR1 MGHRA and CDR2 YSYEKL come from the germline V gene. With 4 bases clipped from V and 5 bases from J, the junction kept 10 bases outside the gene matches. CDR3 loop: CASSPPSSGRPHNEQFF. DNA of the CDR3: TGCGCCAGCAGCCCCCCCTCTAGCGGGAGGCCTCACAATGAGCAGTTCTTC.

With regard to this clone: A read error may produce the germline difference seen at one junction end. This sequence joins TRBV7-7 and TRBJ2-2; unclear D gene. The CDR3 runs to 15 residues. Germline V gene lookup returns CDR1 SSHAT and CDR2 FNYEAQ (reference sequence). Here the CDR3 reads CASSPALGPRGELFF. The CDR3 DNA sequence: TGTGCTAGCAGCCCCGCCTTGGGTCCTAGGGGGGAGCTGTTTTTT.

V usage is TRBV6-4 and J usage is TRBJ2-7; D gene uncertain. The CDR3 consists of 12 residues. Germline lookup yields CDR1 MRHNA and CDR2 SNTAGT. With 4 bases removed from V and 1 base from J, the gap between germline ends came to 5 bases. The CDR3 protein is CASSGVSYEQYF. For the CDR3, the DNA is TGTGCCAGCAGTGGAGTTTCCTACGAGCAGTACTTC.

A single count supports this clone. V and J are TRBV18 and TRBJ2-7, with D possibly TRBD1 on 5 matching bases. The CDR3 runs 15 residues. Trimming took off 0 bases at V and 1 base at J, with 10 bases between the two ends. In germline, CDR1 is KGHSH, CDR2 LQKENI. The CDR3, as DNA: TGTGCCAGCTCACCACCCAGGGCCCCATCCTACGAGCAGTACTTC. Its protein product is CASSPPRAPSYEQYF.

The chain recombines TRBV29-1 with TRBJ2-3, with 8 nucleotides matching TRBD2. Germline assignment: CDR1 SQVTM and CDR2 ANQGSEA. This CDR3 contains 15 residues. Trimming at V came to 4 bases and at J to 11 bases, leaving 17 bases not matched to a gene. The CDR3 DNA follows: TGCAGCGTTGTAGGGGGGGAGATAAAGCGGGAGAAGCAGTATTTT. Residues: CSVVGGEIKREKQYF.

J is TRBJ1-5 and V is TRBV28, with a tentative D call TRBD1 (6 bases). V shed 3 bases and J shed 3 bases, with 12 bases lying between them. The CDR3 covers 15 residues. Germline-derived CDR1 and CDR2 are MDHEN and SYDVKM. As DNA, the CDR3 is TGTGCCAGCAGTTTTCGACAGGTTTCCAATCAGCCCCAGCATTTT. This sequence encodes CASSFRQVSNQPQHF. Drawing the rest from reference TRBV28 and TRBJ1-5, the complete variable domain is DVKVTQSSRYLVKRTGEKVFLECVQDMDHENMFWYRQDPGLGLRLIYFSYDVKMKEKGDIPEGYSVSREKKERFSLILESASTNQTSMYLCASSFRQVSNQPQHFGDGTRLSIL.

The V gene is TRBV11-2, the J gene TRBJ1-1, with TRBD1 identical over 10 bases. Germline V gives CDR1 SGHAT, CDR2 FQNNGV. The trim removed 5 bases at V and 3 bases at J, leaving 6 bases unmatched. The CDR3 covers 15 residues. The chain's CDR3 is CASSLMGTGDTEAFF. CDR3 nucleotides: TGTGCCAGCAGCCTAATGGGGACAGGGGACACTGAAGCTTTCTTT.

This clone appeared once. The rearrangement joins TRBV7-9 to TRBJ2-1; 9 bases align to TRBD2. Germline loops: CDR1 SEHNR, CDR2 FQNEAQ (reference sequence). The CDR3 contains 12 residues. Trimming took 9 bases from V and 9 from J; bases not matched to a gene: 6. The CDR3 loop is CARRLAGFEQFF. CDR3 coding DNA: TGTGCCAGACGGCTAGCGGGATTTGAGCAGTTCTTC.

The V call is TRBV7-8, the J call TRBJ2-7; 9 bases agree with TRBD1. Germline-derived CDR1 and CDR2 are SGHVS and FQNEAQ. This CDR3 region has 14 residues. The V gene end was trimmed by 3 bases and the J gene end by 6 bases; junction bases not matched to a gene: 6. CDR3 nucleotide sequence: TGTGCCAGCAGCTTGGACAGGGGTAGGGGCGAGCAGTACTTC. Encoded protein: CASSLDRGRGEQYF.

In its sample, this clone was seen a few times. The chain recombines TRBV4-3 with TRBJ2-7; TRBD2 matches 7 bases. The V gene's germline CDR1 is LGHNA and CDR2 YSLEER. With 3 bases clipped from V and 3 bases from J, the junction kept 11 bases outside the gene matches. The CDR3 has 16 amino acids. CDR3 residues: CASSHGLSRELYEQYF. The CDR3, as DNA: TGCGCCAGCAGCCACGGCCTATCGCGGGAGCTCTACGAGCAGTACTTC.

The chain recombines TRBV4-3 with TRBJ2-7; TRBD1 aligns across 9 bases. With 4 bases clipped from V and 3 bases from J, the junction kept 10 bases outside the gene matches. The CDR3 has 16 residues. Per germline, CDR1 LGHNA and CDR2 YSLEER. CDR3 residues: CASSRSGPGQGYEQYF. The CDR3 DNA reads as TGCGCCAGCAGCCGTAGTGGTCCGGGACAGGGCTACGAGCAGTACTTC.

The rearrangement uses TRBV5-1 and TRBJ2-1, with 7 bases aligning to TRBD2. Trimming removed 0 bases from V and 0 bases from J; junction bases left unmatched: 6. The germline gives CDR1 SGHRS, CDR2 YFSETQ. CDR3 length equals 17 residues. The CDR3 DNA sequence: TGCGCCAGCAGCTTGGTTTGGCTAGCGGACTCCTACAATGAGCAGTTCTTC. Its protein is CASSLVWLADSYNEQFF.

The chain combines TRBV29-1 with TRBJ2-3; D is unclear. The length of the CDR3 is 12 residues. CDR1 is SQVTM and CDR2 is ANQGSEA in the germline V gene. Trimming pared 7 bases from V and 4 bases from J, leaving 12 bases between. CDR3 DNA: TGCAGCGGAGCACGGTCCCCAGATACGCAGTATTTT. As protein: CSGARSPDTQYF.

The rearrangement uses TRBV28 and TRBJ2-1, with TRBD1 as a possible D gene (6 bases). The germline gives CDR1 MDHEN, CDR2 SYDVKM. CDR3 length: 14 residues. Trimming cost V 5 bases and J 3 bases, with 11 bases left between them. The chain's CDR3 is CASSARDNYNEQFF. CDR3 nucleotides: TGTGCCAGCAGTGCCCGGGACAACTACAATGAGCAGTTCTTC.

CDR3 residues: CASQGTGGTDTQYF. DNA of the CDR3: TGTGCCAGCCAGGGGACGGGAGGGACAGATACGCAGTATTTT. The chain recombines TRBV7-4 with TRBJ2-3; 8 bases align to TRBD2. Germline V gene data show CDR1 as SGHVT and CDR2 as SQSDAQ. This CDR3 contains 14 residues. The J segment lost 3 bases and the V segment lost 8 bases, leaving 7 bases of the junction unmatched.

A few counts support this clone. The CDR3 protein is CASSQPGVHTQYF. The CDR3 bases are TGTGCCAGCAGCCAACCGGGAGTTCATACGCAGTATTTT. V is TRBV14 and J is TRBJ2-3; D possibly corresponds to TRBD2 (6 bases). Germline lookup yields CDR1 SGHDN and CDR2 FVKESK. This CDR3 is built from 13 residues. V lost 2 bases and J lost 7, with 10 bases in between.

This chain links TRBV7-9 with TRBJ1-1; the D is unclear. This CDR3 has 14 residues. Between the trimmed V and J ends, which lost 1 base and 1 base, there was a span of 7 bases. Germline V gene lookup returns CDR1 SEHNR and CDR2 FQNEAQ (reference sequence). The CDR3 coding sequence is TGTGCCAGCAGCTTAGTAGTAAGGAACACTGAAGCTTTCTTT. Protein: CASSLVVRNTEAFF.

The CDR3 DNA reads as TGCGCCAGCAGCCCCACGACCCGGGAGGCACAAGAGACCCAGTACTTC. Its protein product is CASSPTTREAQETQYF. This rearrangement joins TRBV4-1 to TRBJ2-5; the match to TRBD2 covers 7 bases. This CDR3 spans 16 amino acids. Per germline, CDR1 MGHRA and CDR2 YSYEKL. With V trimmed by 4 bases and J by 2 bases, 10 bases remained unmatched.

V is TRBV10-3 and J is TRBJ2-2, with 7 nucleotides matching TRBD1. Germline loops: CDR1 ENHRY, CDR2 SYGVKD. V lost 6 bases and J lost 1; bases outside the gene matches: 5. The CDR3 length is 15 residues. CDR3 loop: CAIRTGQENTGELFF. CDR3 sequence (DNA): TGTGCCATCAGGACCGGACAGGAGAACACCGGGGAGCTGTTTTTT.

V and J are TRBV2 and TRBJ2-1; no definite D call. The V end lost 4 bases, the J end lost 8 bases, and 9 bases lay between the germline ends. The CDR3 has 12 residues. Germline assignment: CDR1 SNHLY and CDR2 FYNNEI. The CDR3 region has the DNA TGTGCCAGCAGTGTGTGGCCCGATGAGCAGTTCTTC. Its translation: CASSVWPDEQFF.

The genes are TRBV11-3 and TRBJ2-2, with TRBD1 identical over 7 bases. The CDR3 spans 15 residues. V lost 4 bases, J lost 0 bases, and 2 bases stayed unmatched. Germline V gene sequence: CDR1 SGHNT, CDR2 YENEEA. The CDR3 region is CASSSDRANTGELFF. DNA of the CDR3: TGTGCCAGCAGCTCCGACAGGGCGAACACCGGGGAGCTGTTTTTT. Using reference TRBV11-3 and TRBJ2-2 for the parts outside the CDR3, the full variable domain is EAGVVQSPRYKIIEKKQPVAFWCNPISGHNTLYWYLQNLGQGPELLIRYENEEAVDDSQLPKDRFSAERLKGVDSTLKIQPAELGDSAVYLCASSSDRANTGELFFGEGSRLTVL.

The chain recombines TRBV28 with TRBJ2-1; 7 bases map to TRBD1. The CDR3 has 13 amino acids. Germline trimming cut 4 bases from V and 8 bases from J; bases unmatched to any gene: 5. Germline loops: CDR1 MDHEN, CDR2 SYDVKM. The CDR3 loop is CASSCRQGDEQFF. DNA of the CDR3: TGTGCCAGCAGTTGTAGACAGGGCGATGAGCAGTTCTTC.

The V call is TRBV4-3, the J call TRBJ2-5; the D gene is possibly TRBD1 (6 bases). Germline loops: CDR1 LGHNA, CDR2 YSLEER. The CDR3 contains 15 residues. V dropped 4 bases and J dropped 2 bases, with 14 bases sitting between them. The CDR3 DNA is TGCGCCAGCAGCCGAGATACCGGGACACAAGAGACCCAGTACTTC. It is translated as CASSRDTGTQETQYF.

The rearrangement joins TRBV7-3 to TRBJ1-1; D is unclear. The CDR3 is 17 amino acids. The V end lost 2 bases, the J end lost 6 bases, and 22 bases lay between the germline ends. Germline assignment: CDR1 SGHTA and CDR2 FQGTGA. Written as DNA, the CDR3 is TGTGCCAGCAGCTTATATTTTCCCGGGAGTCTGGACCCTGAAGCTTTCTTT. Translating gives CASSLYFPGSLDPEAFF.

V and J are TRBV25-1 and TRBJ1-4, with D tentatively TRBD1 (5 bases). Per germline, CDR1 MGHDK and CDR2 SYGVNS. CDR3 length: 16 residues. Trimming took 1 base from V and 6 from J, leaving 15 bases between them. The CDR3 is CASSEFREGLDEKLFF. The CDR3 nucleotides read TGTGCCAGCAGTGAATTTAGGGAGGGGCTCGATGAAAAACTGTTTTTT.

A single count supports this clone. The chain recombines TRBV27 with TRBJ2-3, with D hard to call. With 5 bases removed from V and 1 base from J, the gap between germline ends came to 4 bases. Germline lookup yields CDR1 MNHEY and CDR2 SMNVEV (reference sequence). The CDR3 length is 12 residues. CDR3 in DNA: TGTGCCAGCAGTCCAGGCACAGATACGCAGTATTTT. Its translation: CASSPGTDTQYF.